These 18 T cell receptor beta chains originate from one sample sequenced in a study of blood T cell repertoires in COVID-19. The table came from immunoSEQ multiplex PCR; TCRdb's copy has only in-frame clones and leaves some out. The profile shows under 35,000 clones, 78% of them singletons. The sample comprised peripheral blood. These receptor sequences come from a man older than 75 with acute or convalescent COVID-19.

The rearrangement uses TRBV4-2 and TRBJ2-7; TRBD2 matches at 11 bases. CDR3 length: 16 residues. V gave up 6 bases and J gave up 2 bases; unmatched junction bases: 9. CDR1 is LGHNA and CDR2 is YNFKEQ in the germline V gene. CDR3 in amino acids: CASRPSGTSGTYEQYF. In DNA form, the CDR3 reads TGTGCCAGCAGGCCGTCCGGGACTAGCGGAACCTACGAGCAGTACTTC.

Here the CDR3 reads CASSRDNQETQYF. CDR3 bases: TGTGCCAGCAGCCGGGACAACCAAGAGACCCAGTACTTC. This chain links TRBV2 with TRBJ2-5; weak D call: TRBD1 (6 bases). The V end lost 6 bases, the J end lost 0 bases, and 8 bases lay between the germline ends. Germline values: CDR1 SNHLY, CDR2 FYNNEI. This CDR3 contains 13 residues.

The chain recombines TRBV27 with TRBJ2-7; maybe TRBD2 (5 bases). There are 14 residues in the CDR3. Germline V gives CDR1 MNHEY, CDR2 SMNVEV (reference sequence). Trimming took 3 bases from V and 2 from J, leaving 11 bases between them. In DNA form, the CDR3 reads TGTGCCAGCAGTTTTGGGTTCGGGGCCTACGAGCAGTACTTC. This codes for CASSFGFGAYEQYF.

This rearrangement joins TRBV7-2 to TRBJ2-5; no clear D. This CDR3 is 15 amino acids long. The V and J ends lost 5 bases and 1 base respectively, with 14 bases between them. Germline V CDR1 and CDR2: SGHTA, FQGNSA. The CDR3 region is CASSLNRVSQETQYF. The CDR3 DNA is TGTGCCAGCAGCCTAAACCGGGTATCCCAAGAGACCCAGTACTTC. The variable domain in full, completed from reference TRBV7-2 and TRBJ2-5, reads GAGVSQSPSNKVTEKGKDVELRCDPISGHTALYWYRQSLGQGLEFLIYFQGNSAPDKSGLPSDRFSAERTGGSVSTLTIQRTQQEDSAVYLCASSLNRVSQETQYFGPGTRLLVL.

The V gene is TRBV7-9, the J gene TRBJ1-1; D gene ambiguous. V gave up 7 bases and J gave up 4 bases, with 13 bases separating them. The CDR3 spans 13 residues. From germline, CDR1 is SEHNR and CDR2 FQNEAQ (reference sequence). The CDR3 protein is CASKPYDGTEAFF. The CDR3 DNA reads TGTGCCAGCAAGCCTTATGATGGCACTGAAGCTTTCTTT.

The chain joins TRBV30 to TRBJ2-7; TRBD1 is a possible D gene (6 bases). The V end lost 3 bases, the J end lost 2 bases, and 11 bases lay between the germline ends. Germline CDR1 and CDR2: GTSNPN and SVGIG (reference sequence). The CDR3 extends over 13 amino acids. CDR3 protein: CAWRRKGAYEQYF. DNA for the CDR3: TGTGCCTGGAGAAGAAAGGGGGCCTACGAGCAGTACTTC.

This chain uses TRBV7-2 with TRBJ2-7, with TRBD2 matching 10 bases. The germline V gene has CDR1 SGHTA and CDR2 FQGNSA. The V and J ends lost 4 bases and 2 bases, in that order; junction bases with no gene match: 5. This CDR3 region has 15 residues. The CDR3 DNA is TGTGCCAGCAGCTATCGGACTAGCGGAACCTACGAGCAGTACTTC. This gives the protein CASSYRTSGTYEQYF.

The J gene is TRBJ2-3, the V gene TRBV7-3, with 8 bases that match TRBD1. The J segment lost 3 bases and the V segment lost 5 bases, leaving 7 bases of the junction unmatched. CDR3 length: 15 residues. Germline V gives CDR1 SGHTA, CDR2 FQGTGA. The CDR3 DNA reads TGTGCCAGCAGCCGGGACAGGCTGGGGACAGATACGCAGTATTTT. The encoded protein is CASSRDRLGTDTQYF.

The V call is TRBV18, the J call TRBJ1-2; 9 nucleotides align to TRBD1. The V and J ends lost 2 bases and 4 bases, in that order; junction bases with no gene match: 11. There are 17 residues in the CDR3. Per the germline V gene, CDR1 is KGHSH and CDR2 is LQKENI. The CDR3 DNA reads TGTGCCAGCTCACCAAGGGACAGGGCTCCCGTGGGCTATGGCTACACCTTC. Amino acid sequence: CASSPRDRAPVGYGYTF.

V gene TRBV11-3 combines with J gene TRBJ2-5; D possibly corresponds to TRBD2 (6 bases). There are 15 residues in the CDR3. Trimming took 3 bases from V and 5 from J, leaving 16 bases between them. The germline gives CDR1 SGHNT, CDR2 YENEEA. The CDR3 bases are TGTGCCAGCAGCTTGACTTCTCGCCGGGGGGAGACCCAGTACTTC. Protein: CASSLTSRRGETQYF.

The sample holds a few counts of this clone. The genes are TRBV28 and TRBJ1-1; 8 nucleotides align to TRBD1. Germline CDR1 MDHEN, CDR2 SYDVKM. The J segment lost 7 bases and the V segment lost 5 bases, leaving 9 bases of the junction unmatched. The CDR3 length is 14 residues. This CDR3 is CASSVGTGLFEAFF. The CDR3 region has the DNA TGTGCCAGCAGTGTAGGGACAGGCCTATTTGAAGCTTTCTTT.

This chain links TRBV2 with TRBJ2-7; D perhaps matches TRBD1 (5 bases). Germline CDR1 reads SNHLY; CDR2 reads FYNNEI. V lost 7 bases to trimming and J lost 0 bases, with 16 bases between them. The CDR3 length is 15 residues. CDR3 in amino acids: CASKLDSQSSYEQYF. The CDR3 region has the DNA TGTGCCAGCAAGCTCGACAGTCAGAGCTCCTACGAGCAGTACTTC.

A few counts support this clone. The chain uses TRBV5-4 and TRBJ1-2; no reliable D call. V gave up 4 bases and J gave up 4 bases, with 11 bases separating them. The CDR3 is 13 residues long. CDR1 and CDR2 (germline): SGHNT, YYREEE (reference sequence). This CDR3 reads CASSRSDTYGYTF. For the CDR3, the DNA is TGTGCCAGCAGCCGAAGTGACACCTATGGCTACACCTTC.

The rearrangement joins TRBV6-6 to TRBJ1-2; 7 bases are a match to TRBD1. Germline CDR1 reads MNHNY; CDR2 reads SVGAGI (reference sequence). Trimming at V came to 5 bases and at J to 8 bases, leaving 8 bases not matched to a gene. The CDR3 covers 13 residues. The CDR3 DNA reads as TGTGCCAGCAGTAACGACAGGGTGCGAGGCTACACCTTC. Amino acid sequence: CASSNDRVRGYTF.

The CDR3 loop reads CAGQGARETQYF. The CDR3 DNA reads TGTGCCGGACAGGGGGCACGAGAGACCCAGTACTTC. This chain uses TRBV7-9 with TRBJ2-5, with TRBD1 matching over 11 bases. The length of the CDR3 is 12 residues. V was clipped by 11 bases and J by 4 bases; unmatched bases: 3. The V gene's germline CDR1 is SEHNR and CDR2 FQNEAQ (reference sequence). Filled out from reference TRBV7-9 and TRBJ2-5, the complete variable domain reads DTGVSQNPRHKITKRGQNVTFRCDPISEHNRLYWYRQTLGQGPEFLTYFQNEAQLEKSRLLSDRFSAERPKGSFSTLEIQRTEQGDSAMYLCAGQGARETQYFGPGTRLLVL.

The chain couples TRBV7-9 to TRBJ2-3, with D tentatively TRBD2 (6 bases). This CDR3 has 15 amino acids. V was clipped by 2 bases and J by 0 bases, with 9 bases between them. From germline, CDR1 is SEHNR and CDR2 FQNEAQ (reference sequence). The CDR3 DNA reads TGTGCCAGCAGCTTAACGGGACTTAGCACAGATACGCAGTATTTT. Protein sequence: CASSLTGLSTDTQYF.

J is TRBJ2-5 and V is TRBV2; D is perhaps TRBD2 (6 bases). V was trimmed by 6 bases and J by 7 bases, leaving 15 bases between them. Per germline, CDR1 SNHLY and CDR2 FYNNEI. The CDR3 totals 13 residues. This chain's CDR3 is CASSSDPAGTQYF. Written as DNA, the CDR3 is TGTGCCAGCAGCTCCGATCCAGCGGGGACCCAGTACTTC.

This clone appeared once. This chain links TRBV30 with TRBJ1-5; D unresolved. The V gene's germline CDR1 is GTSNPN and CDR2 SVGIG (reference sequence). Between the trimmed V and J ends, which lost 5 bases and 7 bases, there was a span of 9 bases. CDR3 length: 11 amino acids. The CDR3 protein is CAWSLGQPQHF. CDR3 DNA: TGTGCCTGGTCTCTAGGACAGCCCCAGCATTTT.